Each of the 6 T cell receptor beta chains below was sequenced from the same sample in a study of shared clonotypes between healthy human individuals (dated by TCRdb to about 2020). The library was built by means of the immunoSEQ multiplex PCR assay. This immuneACCESS table, as held by TCRdb, lists in-frame sequences with V and J called but not all clones. Of the missing ones, under half trace to an unresolved V gene in checked studies; the others have no known cause. The sample table holds some 1,400,000 clones, of which about 96% were seen once. The ten largest make up about 1.2% of the sample. Input material: naive CD4+ T cells sorted from blood. Taken with the paper, the label for cell subset or site translates to: CD45RA+ positively selected. The receptors derive from a man aged 25 to 45 in good health.

The V and J genes are TRBV6-1 and TRBJ2-3, with TRBD2 matching 10 bases. Germline-derived CDR1 and CDR2 are MNHNS and SASEGT. Trimming took 10 bases from V and 3 from J; bases not matched to a gene: 10. There are 15 residues in the CDR3. The CDR3 DNA follows: TGTGCCACCAGGGGACTAGCGAGAGGGACAGATACGCAGTATTTT. Protein: CATRGLARGTDTQYF.

The CDR3 reads CASSGLTGNGGSYEQYF. The CDR3, as DNA: TGTGCCAGCAGTGGTCTCACAGGGAACGGGGGCTCCTACGAGCAGTACTTC. The rearrangement links TRBV6-1 to TRBJ2-7; D tentatively reads TRBD1 or TRBD2 (6 bases each). CDR1 is MNHNS, CDR2 SASEGT, per germline. This CDR3 region has 17 residues. V was clipped by 4 bases and J by 0 bases, with 19 bases between them.

The V call is TRBV19, the J call TRBJ2-3, with D perhaps TRBD2 (6 bases). Germline CDR1 and CDR2: LNHDA and SQIVND (reference sequence). Trimming shortened V by 6 bases and J by 1 base, and 17 bases separated the two germline ends. This CDR3 region has 16 residues. The CDR3 nucleotides read TGTGCCAGTAGCGGGAGCCTTCTCTCTGGCACAGATACGCAGTATTTT. Protein: CASSGSLLSGTDTQYF.

Concerning this clone itself: Its ends do not fully match the called genes, so a read error is possible. This chain links TRBV7-2 with TRBJ2-7; 8 nucleotides align to TRBD2. Germline V gene lookup returns CDR1 SGHTA and CDR2 FQGNSA. There are 15 residues in the CDR3. The CDR3 DNA reads as TGTGCCAGCAGCACTCATCCCCCCTCCGGGACTAGTCGTCACTTC. It is translated as CASSTHPPSGTSRHF.

The chain carries TRBV20-1 and TRBJ2-7; D perhaps matches TRBD1 (5 bases). The CDR3 consists of 11 residues. V lost 7 bases and J 3 bases, leaving 10 bases between the germline ends. CDR1 is DFQATT and CDR2 is SNEGSKA in the germline V gene (reference sequence). Here the CDR3 reads CSVRGIYEQYF. CDR3 coding DNA: TGCAGTGTAAGGGGCATCTACGAGCAGTACTTC.

CDR3 bases: TGTGCCAGCAGCGTAGGGGACTCCCAACCCTACGAGCAGTACTTC. It translates to CASSVGDSQPYEQYF. This chain joins TRBV9 and TRBJ2-7, with D maybe TRBD2 (6 bases). V shed 0 bases and J shed 2 bases, with 12 bases lying between them. Germline V gives CDR1 SGDLS, CDR2 YYNGEE. This CDR3 comprises 15 residues.